Listed below are T cell receptor beta chains from one sample, sequenced in a study of shared clonotypes between healthy human individuals. Profiled with immunoSEQ multiplex PCR; TCRdb holds only in-frame clones, not every one. Among about 230,000 clones listed, 60% to 80% were seen once. The sample comprised memory CD4+ T cells sorted from blood. The receptor source for this set is a man aged 25 to 45 in good health. Both conserved end residues are part of each CDR3.

V	J	length	CDR3
TRBV28	TRBJ1-1	15	CASIGIRGFVTEAFF
TRBV7-2	TRBJ1-2	14	CASSLGQGVDGYTF
TRBV18	TRBJ2-1	13	CASSPEGRREQFF
TRBV19	TRBJ1-2	14	CASSTKTGAGGYTF
TRBV7-9	TRBJ2-1	16	CASSGWGRGRGNEQFF
TRBV7-2	TRBJ2-5	12	CASSPLQETQYF
TRBV2	TRBJ1-5	14	CASSQTGRNQPQHF
TRBV6-5	TRBJ1-5	11	CASGINQPQHF
TRBV7-9	TRBJ2-5	13	CASSSPSQQTQYF
TRBV28	TRBJ2-1	14	CASGRSGSRAEQFF
TRBV19	TRBJ2-7	15	CASSNERGALYEQYF
TRBV7-8	TRBJ2-1	16	CASSFRLAQGHNEQFF
TRBV7-2	TRBJ2-1	17	CASSRTLPGTSYNEQFF
TRBV5-4	TRBJ2-5	15	CASRSGRDVRETQYF
TRBV25-1	TRBJ2-7	14	CASREAGSSYEQYF
TRBV27	TRBJ1-1	17	CASSLGFPGFPNTEAFF
TRBV5-1	TRBJ2-5	12	CASSLAGETQYF
TRBV18	TRBJ2-1	15	CASSPGLAGRNEQFF
TRBV18	TRBJ2-1	14	CASSPGTGGNEQFF
TRBV5-6	TRBJ2-3	15	CASSWGGDPRDTQYF
TRBV6-4	TRBJ2-1	16	CASSDSWSSGLTEQFF
TRBV30	TRBJ2-2	14	CAWMPGFNTGELFF
TRBV28	TRBJ2-6	16	CASSSPIGAGANVLTF
TRBV6-1	TRBJ2-1	13	CASSEALHNEQFF
TRBV19	TRBJ1-2	13	CASSGTPSYGYTF
TRBV5-1	TRBJ2-6	17	CASSTGTGALWANVLTF
TRBV11-2	TRBJ2-5	16	CASSLRSSGSVETQYF
TRBV4-1	TRBJ1-5	16	CASSSRGGELNQPQHF
TRBV5-1	TRBJ2-1	17	CASSPALIAGRIDEQFF
TRBV2	TRBJ1-4	16	CASSSGLTMFEEKLFF
TRBV4-1	TRBJ2-3	18	CASSQERRGASSYDTQYF
TRBV11-2	TRBJ2-6	16	CASRDIRYSGANVLTF
TRBV6-6	TRBJ1-1	15	CASSLVQGRNTEAFF
TRBV7-8	TRBJ1-1	16	CASSLGLGTGFTEAFF
TRBV5-4	TRBJ2-3	14	CASSSTLSGDTQYF
TRBV6-5	TRBJ2-3	14	CASRLAGGRDTQYF
TRBV11-2	TRBJ2-4	16	CASSSRMGLAKNIQYF
TRBV13	TRBJ1-2	14	CASSLDGVPNGYTF
TRBV6-1	TRBJ1-5	11	CASSVGQPQHF
TRBV2	TRBJ2-3	14	CASVPGTTTDTQYF
TRBV10-3	TRBJ2-5	14	CAISDRFSGETQYF
TRBV12-5	TRBJ2-3	13	CASMLAGTDTQYF
TRBV28	TRBJ1-1	14	CASSLTPRNTEAFF
TRBV25-1	TRBJ1-4	15	CASSERDRWNEKLFF
TRBV27	TRBJ2-2	12	CASSFTTGELFF
TRBV15	TRBJ2-7	15	CATSSPGSETYEQYF
TRBV11-2	TRBJ1-4	16	CASSLGPGQGNEKLFF